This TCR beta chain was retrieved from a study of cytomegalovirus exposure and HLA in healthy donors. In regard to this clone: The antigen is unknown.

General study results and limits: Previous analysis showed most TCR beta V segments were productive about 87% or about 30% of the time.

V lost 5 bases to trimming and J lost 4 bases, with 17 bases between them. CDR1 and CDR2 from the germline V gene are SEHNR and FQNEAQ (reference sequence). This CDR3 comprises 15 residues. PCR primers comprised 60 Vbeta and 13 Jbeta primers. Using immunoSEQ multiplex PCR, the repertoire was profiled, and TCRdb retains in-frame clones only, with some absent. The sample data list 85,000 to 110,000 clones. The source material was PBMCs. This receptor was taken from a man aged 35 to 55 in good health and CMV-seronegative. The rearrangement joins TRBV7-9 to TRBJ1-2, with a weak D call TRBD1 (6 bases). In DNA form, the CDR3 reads TGTGCCAGCAGCCGTCCCGGGACACAATTCTATGGCTACACCTTC. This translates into CASSRPGTQFYGYTF.